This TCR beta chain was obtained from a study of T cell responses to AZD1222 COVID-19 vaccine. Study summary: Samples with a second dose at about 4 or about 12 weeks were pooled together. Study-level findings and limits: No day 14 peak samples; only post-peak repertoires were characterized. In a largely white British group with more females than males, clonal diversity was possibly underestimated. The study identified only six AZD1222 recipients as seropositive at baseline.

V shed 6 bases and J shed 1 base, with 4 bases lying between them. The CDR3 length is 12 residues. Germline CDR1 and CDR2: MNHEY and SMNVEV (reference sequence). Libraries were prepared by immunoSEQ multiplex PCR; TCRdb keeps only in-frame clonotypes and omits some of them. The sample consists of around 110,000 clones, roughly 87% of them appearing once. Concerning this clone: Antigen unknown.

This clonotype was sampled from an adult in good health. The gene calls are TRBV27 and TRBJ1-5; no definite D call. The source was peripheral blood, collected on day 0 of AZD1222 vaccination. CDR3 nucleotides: TGTGCCAGCAGCGACAGCAATCAGCCCCAGCATTTT. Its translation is CASSDSNQPQHF.